This T cell receptor (beta chain) was captured in a study of response to subunit inactivated influenza vaccine. Via MiXCR, TCRdb re-called the RT-PCR reads, giving one row per CDR3 protein. Among about 540,000 distinct CDR3 sequences, less than 25% were seen once, and the ten largest hold 2.8%. The V gene end was trimmed by 5 bases and the J gene end by 5 bases; junction bases not matched to a gene: 9. Germline CDR1 SEHNR, CDR2 FQNEAQ (reference sequence). The CDR3 runs to 14 residues. The study, taken as a whole, reports: Every seasonal influenza vaccination brings in few new T cells, the authors suggested.

Regarding this clonotype: The antigen remains unidentified.

These data also featured in a second study, about T cells expressing NK-cell markers. From that report: Researchers built TCR beta cDNA using 5'RACE template switching with UMIs. From sorted CD3+CD56+NKG2C+, CD3+CD56+NKG2C- and CD3+CD56-NKG2C+ T cells came the TCR beta repertoires. Several experiments employed an anti-gamma-delta TCR antibody to confine sorting to alpha-beta TCR T cells. It is unclear if expanded NKG2C-expressing clones target HCMV antigens.

The V and J genes are TRBV7-9 and TRBJ2-7; TRBD1 matches at 7 bases. Sample: CD4+ T cells sorted from PBMCs, taken about 12 days after vaccination. This sequence was found in a man over 45 who received an inactivated influenza vaccine. The CDR3 spells CASSRADRSDEQYF. As DNA, the CDR3 is TGTGCCAGCAGCCGTGCGGACAGGAGCGACGAGCAGTACTTC.